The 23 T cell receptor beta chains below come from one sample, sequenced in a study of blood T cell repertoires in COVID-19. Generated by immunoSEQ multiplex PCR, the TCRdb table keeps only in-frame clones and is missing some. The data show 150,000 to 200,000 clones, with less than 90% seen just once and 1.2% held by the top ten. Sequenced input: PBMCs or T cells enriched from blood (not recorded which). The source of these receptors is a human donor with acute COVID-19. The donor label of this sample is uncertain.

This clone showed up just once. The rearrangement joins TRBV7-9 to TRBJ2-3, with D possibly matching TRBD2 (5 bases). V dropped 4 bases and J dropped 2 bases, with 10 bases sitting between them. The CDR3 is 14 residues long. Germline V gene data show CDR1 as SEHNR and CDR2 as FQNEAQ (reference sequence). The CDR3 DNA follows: TGTGCCAGCAGCTCGACTATACCCACAGATACGCAGTATTTT. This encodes CASSSTIPTDTQYF.

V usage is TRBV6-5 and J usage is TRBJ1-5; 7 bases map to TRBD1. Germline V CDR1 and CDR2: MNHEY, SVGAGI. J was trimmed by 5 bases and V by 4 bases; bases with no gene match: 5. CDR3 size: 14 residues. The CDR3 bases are TGTGCCAGCAGTTGGACAGGAGATTATCAGCCCCAGCATTTT. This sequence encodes CASSWTGDYQPQHF.

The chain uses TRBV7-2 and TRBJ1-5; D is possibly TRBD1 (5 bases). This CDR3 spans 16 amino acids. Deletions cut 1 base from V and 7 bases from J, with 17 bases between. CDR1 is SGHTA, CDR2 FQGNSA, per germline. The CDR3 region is CASSLGGGRRGQPQHF. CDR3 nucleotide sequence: TGTGCCAGCAGCTTAGGGGGCGGACGGCGCGGACAGCCCCAGCATTTT.

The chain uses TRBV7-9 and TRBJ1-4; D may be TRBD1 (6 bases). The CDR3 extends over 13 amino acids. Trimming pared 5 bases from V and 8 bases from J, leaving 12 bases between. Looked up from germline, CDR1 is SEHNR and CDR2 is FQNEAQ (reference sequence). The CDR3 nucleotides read TGTGCCAGCAGCCCAGGCAGGGGAGAAAAACTGTTTTTT. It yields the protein CASSPGRGEKLFF.

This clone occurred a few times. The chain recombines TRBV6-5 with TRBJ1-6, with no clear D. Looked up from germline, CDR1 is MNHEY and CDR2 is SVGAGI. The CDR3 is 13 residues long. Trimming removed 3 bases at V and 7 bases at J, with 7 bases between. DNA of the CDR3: TGTGCCAGCAGTTATGTTGGCAATTCACCCCTCCACTTT. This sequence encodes CASSYVGNSPLHF.

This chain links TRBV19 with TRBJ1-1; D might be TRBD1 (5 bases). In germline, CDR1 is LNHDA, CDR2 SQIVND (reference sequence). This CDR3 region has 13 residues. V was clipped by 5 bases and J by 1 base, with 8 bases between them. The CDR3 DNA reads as TGTGCCAGTAGTCTAACAGGGAACACTGAAGCTTTCTTT. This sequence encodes CASSLTGNTEAFF. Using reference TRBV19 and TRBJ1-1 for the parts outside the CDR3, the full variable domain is DGGITQSPKYLFRKEGQNVTLSCEQNLNHDAMYWYRQDPGQGLRLIYYSQIVNDFQKGDIAEGYSVSREKKESFPLTVTSAQKNPTAFYLCASSLTGNTEAFFGQGTRLTVV.

In DNA, the CDR3 is TGCGCCAGCAGCCAAGATACAATTGAGGTCCCCGTGGCTTTCTTT. This translates into CASSQDTIEVPVAFF. The gene calls are TRBV5-1 and TRBJ1-1; no definite D call. Germline V gene sequence: CDR1 SGHRS, CDR2 YFSETQ. The CDR3 sequence is 15 residues long. The V and J ends lost 4 bases and 11 bases respectively, with 24 bases between them. The complete variable domain, with remaining parts taken from reference TRBV5-1 and TRBJ1-1, reads KAGVTQTPRYLIKTRGQQVTLSCSPISGHRSVSWYQQTPGQGLQFLFEYFSETQRNKGNFPGRFSGRQFSNSRSEMNVSTLELGDSALYLCASSQDTIEVPVAFFGQGTRLTVV.

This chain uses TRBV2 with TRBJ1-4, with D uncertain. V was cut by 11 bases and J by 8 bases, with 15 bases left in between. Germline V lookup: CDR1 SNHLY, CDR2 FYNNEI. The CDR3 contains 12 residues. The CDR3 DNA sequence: TGTGCCCTGGGTGGGCTTGGGGAAAAACTGTTTTTT. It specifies CALGGLGEKLFF.

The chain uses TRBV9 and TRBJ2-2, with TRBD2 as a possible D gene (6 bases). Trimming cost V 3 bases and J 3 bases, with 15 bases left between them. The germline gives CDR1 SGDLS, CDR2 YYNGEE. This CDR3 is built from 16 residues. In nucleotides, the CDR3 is TGTGCCAGCAGCGCAAGGAGGGACTCTTACACCGGGGAGCTGTTTTTT. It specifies CASSARRDSYTGELFF.

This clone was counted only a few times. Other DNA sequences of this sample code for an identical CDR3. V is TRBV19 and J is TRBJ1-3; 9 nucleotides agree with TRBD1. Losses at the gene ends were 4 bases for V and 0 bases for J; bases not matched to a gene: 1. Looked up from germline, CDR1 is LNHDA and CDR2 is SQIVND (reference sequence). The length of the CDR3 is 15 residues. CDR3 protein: CASSTTGGSGNTIYF. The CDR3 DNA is TGTGCCAGTAGTACGACAGGGGGCTCTGGAAACACCATATATTTT.

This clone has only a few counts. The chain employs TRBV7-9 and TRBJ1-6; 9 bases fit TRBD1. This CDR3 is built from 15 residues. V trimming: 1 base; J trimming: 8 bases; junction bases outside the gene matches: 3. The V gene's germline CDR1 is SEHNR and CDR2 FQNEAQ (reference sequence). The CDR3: CASSLGGQGYSPLHF. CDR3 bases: TGTGCCAGCAGCTTAGGGGGACAGGGATATTCACCCCTCCACTTT.

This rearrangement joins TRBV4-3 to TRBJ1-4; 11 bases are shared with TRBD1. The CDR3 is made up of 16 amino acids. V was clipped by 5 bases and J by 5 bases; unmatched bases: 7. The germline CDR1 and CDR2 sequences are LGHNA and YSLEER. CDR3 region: CASSSGQGGENEKLFF. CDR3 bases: TGCGCCAGCAGCTCGGGACAGGGGGGCGAAAATGAAAAACTGTTTTTT.

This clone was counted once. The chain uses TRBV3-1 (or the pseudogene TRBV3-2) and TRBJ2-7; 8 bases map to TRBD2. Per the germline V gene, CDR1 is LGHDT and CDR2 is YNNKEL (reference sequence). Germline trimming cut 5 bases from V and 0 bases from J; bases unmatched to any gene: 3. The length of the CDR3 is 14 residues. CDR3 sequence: CASSGRGGSYEQYF. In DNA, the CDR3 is TGTGCCAGCAGCGGACGGGGGGGCTCCTACGAGCAGTACTTC.

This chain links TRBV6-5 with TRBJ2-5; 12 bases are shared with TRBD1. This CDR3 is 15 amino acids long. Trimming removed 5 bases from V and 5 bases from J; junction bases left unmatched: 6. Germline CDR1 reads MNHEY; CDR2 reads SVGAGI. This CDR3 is CASSPGTGGWETQYF. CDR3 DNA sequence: TGTGCCAGCAGTCCCGGGACAGGGGGCTGGGAGACCCAGTACTTC.

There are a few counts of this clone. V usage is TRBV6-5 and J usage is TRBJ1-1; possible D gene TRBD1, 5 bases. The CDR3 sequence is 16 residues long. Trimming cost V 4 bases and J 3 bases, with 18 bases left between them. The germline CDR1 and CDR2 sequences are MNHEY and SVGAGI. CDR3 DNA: TGTGCCAGCAGTTTCGTGGCGGGGCGACGGGACACTGAAGCTTTCTTT. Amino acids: CASSFVAGRRDTEAFF.

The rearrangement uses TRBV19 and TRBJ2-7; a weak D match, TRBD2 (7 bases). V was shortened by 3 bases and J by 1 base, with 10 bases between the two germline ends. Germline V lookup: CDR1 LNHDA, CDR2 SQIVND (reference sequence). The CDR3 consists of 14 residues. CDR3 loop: CASSIRGASYEQYF. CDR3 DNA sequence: TGTGCCAGTAGTATCCGGGGGGCTTCCTACGAGCAGTACTTC.

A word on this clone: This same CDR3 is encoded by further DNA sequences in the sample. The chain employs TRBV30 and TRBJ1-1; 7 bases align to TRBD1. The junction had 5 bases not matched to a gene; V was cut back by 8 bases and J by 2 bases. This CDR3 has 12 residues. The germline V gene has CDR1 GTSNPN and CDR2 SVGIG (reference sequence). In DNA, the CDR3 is TGTGCCGGACGGACAGGAAACACTGAAGCTTTCTTT. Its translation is CAGRTGNTEAFF. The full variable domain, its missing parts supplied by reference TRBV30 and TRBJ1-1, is SQTIHQWPATLVQPVGSPLSLECTVEGTSNPNLYWYRQAAGRGLQLLFYSVGIGQISSEVPQNLSASRPQDRQFILSSKKLLLSDSGFYLCAGRTGNTEAFFGQGTRLTVV.

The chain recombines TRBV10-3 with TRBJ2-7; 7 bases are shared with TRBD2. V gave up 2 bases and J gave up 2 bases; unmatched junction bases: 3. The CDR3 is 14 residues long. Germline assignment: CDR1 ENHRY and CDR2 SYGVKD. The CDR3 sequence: CAISEQAGPYEQYF. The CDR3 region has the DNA TGTGCCATCAGTGAGCAAGCGGGGCCCTACGAGCAGTACTTC.

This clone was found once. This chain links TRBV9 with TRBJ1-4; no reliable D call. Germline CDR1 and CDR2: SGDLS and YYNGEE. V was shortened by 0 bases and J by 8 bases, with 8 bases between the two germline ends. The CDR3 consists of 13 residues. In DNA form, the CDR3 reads TGTGCCAGCAGCGTAGTTCCGGGGGAAAAACTGTTTTTT. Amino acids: CASSVVPGEKLFF.

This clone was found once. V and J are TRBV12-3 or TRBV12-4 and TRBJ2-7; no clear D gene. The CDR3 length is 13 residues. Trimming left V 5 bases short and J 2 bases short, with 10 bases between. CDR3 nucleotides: TGTGCCAGCAGTCCCACTGGGCCCTACGAGCAGTACTTC. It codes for CASSPTGPYEQYF.

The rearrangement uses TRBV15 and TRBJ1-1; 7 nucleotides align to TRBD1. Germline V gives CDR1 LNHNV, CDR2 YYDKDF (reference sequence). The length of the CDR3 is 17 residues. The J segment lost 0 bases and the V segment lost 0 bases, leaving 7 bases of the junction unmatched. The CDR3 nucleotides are TGTGCCACCAGCAGAGAAAGAGCGACAGGGATGAACACTGAAGCTTTCTTT. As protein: CATSRERATGMNTEAFF.

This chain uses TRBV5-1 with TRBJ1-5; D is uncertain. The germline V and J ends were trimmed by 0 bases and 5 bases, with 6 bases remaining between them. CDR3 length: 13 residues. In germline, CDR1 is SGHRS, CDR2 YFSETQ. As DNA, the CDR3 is TGCGCCAGCAGCTTGGGTTCGGATCAGCCCCAGCATTTT. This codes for CASSLGSDQPQHF.

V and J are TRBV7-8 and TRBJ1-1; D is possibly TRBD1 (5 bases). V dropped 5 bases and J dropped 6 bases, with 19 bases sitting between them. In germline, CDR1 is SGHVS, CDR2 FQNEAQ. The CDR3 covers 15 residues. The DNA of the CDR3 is TGTGCCAGCAGCCGACGTGGGGCCCGCGCAGCTGAAGCTTTCTTT. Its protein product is CASSRRGARAAEAFF.